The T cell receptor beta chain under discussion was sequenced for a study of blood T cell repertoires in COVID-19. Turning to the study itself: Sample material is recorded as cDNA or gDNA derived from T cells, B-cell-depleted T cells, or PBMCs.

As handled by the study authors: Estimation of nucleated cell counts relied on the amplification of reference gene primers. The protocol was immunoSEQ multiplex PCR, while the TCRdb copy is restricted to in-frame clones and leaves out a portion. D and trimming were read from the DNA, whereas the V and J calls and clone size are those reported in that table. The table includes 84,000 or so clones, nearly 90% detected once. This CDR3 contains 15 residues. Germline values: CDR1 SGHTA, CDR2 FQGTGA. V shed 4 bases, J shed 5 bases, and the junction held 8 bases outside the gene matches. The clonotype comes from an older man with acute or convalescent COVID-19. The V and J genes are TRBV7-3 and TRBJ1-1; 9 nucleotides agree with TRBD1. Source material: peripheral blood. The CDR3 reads CASSYDNRGPTEAFF. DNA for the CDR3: TGTGCCAGCAGCTACGACAACAGGGGGCCAACTGAAGCTTTCTTT.